This T cell receptor (beta chain) stems from a study of blood T cell repertoires in COVID-19. Study-wide background: COVID-19 samples from acute and convalescent phases originated in the United States, Italy and Spain. T cells, B-cell-depleted T cells, or PBMCs supplied cDNA or gDNA.

V dropped 5 bases and J dropped 6; count of bases not matched to a gene: 10. The CDR3 has 17 residues. Germline-derived CDR1 and CDR2 are MDHEN and SYDVKM. The Seattle site enrolled patients during active infection and followed them longitudinally. Authors' data handling: Cell counts per sample came from amplifying reference gene primers. The method was immunoSEQ multiplex PCR; TCRdb's version includes in-frame clones alone and lacks a portion of them. V, J and clone size are taken as reported in that table, and D and trimming were inferred from the DNA itself. The data hold about 260,000 clones, with 88% observed a single time.

This TCR was recovered from a woman in her 70s with COVID-19, enrolled during active disease. The sample consisted of peripheral blood. The rearrangement uses TRBV28 and TRBJ2-3; 14 bases are shared with TRBD2. The CDR3 protein is CASSPSGLAGEGDTQYF. In nucleotides, the CDR3 is TGTGCCAGCAGTCCCTCGGGACTAGCGGGAGAGGGCGATACGCAGTATTTT.